This entry lists 11 T cell receptor beta chains sequenced from one sample in a study of OX40 agonist ivuxolimab in advanced cancers. TCRdb keeps only in-frame clones here, not all; method: immunoSEQ multiplex PCR. The data contain about 73,000 clones, 75% to 95% of them seen just once; the ten biggest clones take up 0.5% to 0.55%. The sequencing used CD4+ or CD8+ T cells sorted from blood, collected in a trial of the OX40 agonist ivuxolimab. The source of these receptors is an adult with an advanced solid tumor such as melanoma, head and neck, liver or kidney cancer.

The chain combines TRBV5-1 with TRBJ2-1; TRBD1 might be the D (5 bases). V lost 0 bases to trimming and J lost 8 bases, with 9 bases between them. Germline-derived CDR1 and CDR2 are SGHRS and YFSETQ. The length of the CDR3 is 13 residues. The CDR3 loop reads CASSLVLGHEQFF. DNA for the CDR3: TGCGCCAGCAGCTTGGTTCTGGGGCATGAGCAGTTCTTC.

This clone was detected only a few times. The chain links TRBV6-1 to TRBJ2-5, with no clear D. The CDR3 is 13 residues long. The germline gives CDR1 MNHNS, CDR2 SASEGT. V dropped 8 bases and J dropped 6 bases, with 16 bases sitting between them. The CDR3, as DNA: TGTGCCAGCGATATTTCCTATGGAAAGACCCAGTACTTC. Its translation is CASDISYGKTQYF.

This clone has just one count. The chain employs TRBV5-8 and TRBJ2-5; D possibly corresponds to TRBD2 (6 bases). The length of the CDR3 is 16 residues. Trimming removed 2 bases at V and 5 bases at J, with 19 bases between. Germline V lookup: CDR1 SGHTS, CDR2 YDEGEE. CDR3 sequence (DNA): TGTGCCAGCAGCTTAATTAGACACCTAAGCGGGGAGACCCAGTACTTC. Residues: CASSLIRHLSGETQYF.

The rearrangement uses TRBV27 and TRBJ2-4, with D perhaps assigned TRBD1 or TRBD2 (5 bases each). V lost 7 bases and J 2 bases, leaving 9 bases between the germline ends. Germline CDR1 MNHEY, CDR2 SMNVEV (reference sequence). This CDR3 region has 13 residues. CDR3 DNA sequence: TGTGCCAGCATCGGGGCGCCCAAAAACATTCAGTACTTC. It yields the protein CASIGAPKNIQYF.

The chain joins TRBV28 to TRBJ1-2; 7 bases agree with TRBD1. Trimming at V came to 5 bases and at J to 3 bases, leaving 6 bases not matched to a gene. CDR1 MDHEN and CDR2 SYDVKM come from the germline V gene. The CDR3 spans 14 residues. CDR3 bases: TGTGCCAGCAGTCCCCTAGACAGGGACTATGGCTACACCTTC. Its translation: CASSPLDRDYGYTF.

The chain employs TRBV7-9 and TRBJ2-7, with D possibly TRBD2 on 6 matching bases. This CDR3 region has 15 residues. The V end was cut by 5 bases, the J end by 2 bases, with 16 bases between. The germline CDR1 and CDR2 sequences are SEHNR and FQNEAQ (reference sequence). This chain's CDR3 is CASSQAGGITYEQYF. For the CDR3, the DNA is TGTGCCAGCAGCCAGGCTGGGGGGATAACCTACGAGCAGTACTTC.

The chain couples TRBV7-2 to TRBJ2-7, with TRBD1 matching over 7 bases. This CDR3 region has 20 residues. Germline V gene lookup returns CDR1 SGHTA and CDR2 FQGNSA. Losses at the gene ends were 0 bases for V and 3 bases for J; bases not matched to a gene: 20. The CDR3: CASSLARGQPSGSRGYEQYF. The CDR3 DNA is TGTGCCAGCAGCTTAGCTAGGGGGCAACCCTCCGGATCGAGGGGCTACGAGCAGTACTTC.

The chain has TRBV28 and TRBJ2-7; 11 nucleotides align to TRBD1. V lost 6 bases to trimming and J lost 4 bases; unmatched junction nucleotides: 5. This CDR3 region has 14 residues. Germline V CDR1 and CDR2: MDHEN, SYDVKM. The CDR3 region is CASRLDRGRYEQYF. DNA of the CDR3: TGTGCCAGCAGGCTGGACAGGGGGCGGTACGAGCAGTACTTC.

The genes are TRBV11-2 and TRBJ2-3, with 15 positions matching TRBD2. Germline CDR1 and CDR2: SGHAT and FQNNGV. The ends lost 5 bases at V and 5 bases at J; junction bases unmatched: 8. CDR3 size: 17 residues. The CDR3 region has the DNA TGTGCCAGCAGCAGGGGACTAGCGGGAGGCTGGGGAGATACGCAGTATTTT. Translation: CASSRGLAGGWGDTQYF.

The chain links TRBV4-2 to TRBJ1-1, with TRBD1 identical over 8 bases. Per germline, CDR1 LGHNA and CDR2 YNFKEQ. The CDR3 sequence is 15 residues long. V trimming: 1 base; J trimming: 4 bases; junction bases outside the gene matches: 5. The CDR3 nucleotides are TGTGCCAGCAGCCAAGCCGACAGGGGAGGCACTGAAGCTTTCTTT. Its translation is CASSQADRGGTEAFF.

The genes are TRBV18 and TRBJ1-1; no reliable D call. This CDR3 spans 14 amino acids. Germline lookup yields CDR1 KGHSH and CDR2 LQKENI. V shed 0 bases and J shed 11 bases, with 16 bases lying between them. CDR3 DNA: TGTGCCAGCTCACCACCTGCAGGACCTAGTGGGGCTTTCTTT. Amino acids: CASSPPAGPSGAFF.